The TCR beta chain under discussion was sequenced for a study of beta chain features in type 1 diabetes. About the research overall: All samples yielded 85 million to 130 million examined sorted cells.

V lost 6 bases, J lost 5 bases, and 7 bases stayed unmatched. CDR1 is WNHNN and CDR2 is SYGVQD in the germline V gene (reference sequence). The CDR3 is made up of 13 amino acids. Via CD45RO/CCR7/CD25/CD127/CD95/CD27, cells of the CD4+ naive, central memory, regulatory and stem cell-like memory subsets were sorted. Study findings and constraints: Diminished insertions and augmented deletions at VDJ junctions characterized type 1 diabetes patients.

The sequenced template was cDNA made from the entire isolated RNA. Profiling relied on immunoSEQ multiplex PCR, and the TCRdb table lists in-frame clones only, not all of them. Of approximately 90,000 clones in the sample, approximately 32% are singletons; the top ten hold 0.45%. A remark on this clone: Its specificity is unknown.

The source material was stem cell memory CD4+ T cells from blood. This chain links TRBV10-1 with TRBJ2-7, with 7 bases aligning to TRBD1. The clonotype was recovered from a young woman in good health. CDR3 protein: CASSDRQGDEQYF. For the CDR3, the DNA is TGCGCCAGCAGCGATAGACAGGGAGACGAGCAGTACTTC.